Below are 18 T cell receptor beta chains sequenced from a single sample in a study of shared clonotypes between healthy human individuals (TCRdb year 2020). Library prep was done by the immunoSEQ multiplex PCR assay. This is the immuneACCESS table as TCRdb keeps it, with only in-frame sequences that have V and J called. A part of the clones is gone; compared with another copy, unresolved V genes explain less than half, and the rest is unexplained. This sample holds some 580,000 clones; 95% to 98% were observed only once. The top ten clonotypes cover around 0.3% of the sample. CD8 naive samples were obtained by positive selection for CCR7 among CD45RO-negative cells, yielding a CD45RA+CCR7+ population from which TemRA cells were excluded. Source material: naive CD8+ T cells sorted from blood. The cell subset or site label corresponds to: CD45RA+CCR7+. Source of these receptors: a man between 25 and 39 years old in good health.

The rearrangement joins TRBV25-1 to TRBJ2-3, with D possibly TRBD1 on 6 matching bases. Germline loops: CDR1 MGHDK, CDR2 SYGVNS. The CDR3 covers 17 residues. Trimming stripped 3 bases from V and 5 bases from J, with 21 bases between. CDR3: CASSDQKQGPYKDTQYF. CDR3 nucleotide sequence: TGTGCCAGCAGTGATCAAAAACAGGGACCTTACAAAGATACGCAGTATTTT.

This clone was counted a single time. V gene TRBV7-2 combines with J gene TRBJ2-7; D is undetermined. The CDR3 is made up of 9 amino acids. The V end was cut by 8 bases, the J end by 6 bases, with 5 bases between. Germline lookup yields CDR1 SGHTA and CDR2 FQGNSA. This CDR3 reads CASLSEQYF. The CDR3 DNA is TGTGCCAGCCTCTCCGAGCAGTACTTC.

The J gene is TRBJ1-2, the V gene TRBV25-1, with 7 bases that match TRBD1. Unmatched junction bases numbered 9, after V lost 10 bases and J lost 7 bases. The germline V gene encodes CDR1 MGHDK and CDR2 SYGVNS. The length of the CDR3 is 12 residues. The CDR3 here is CAIQGGAGGYTF. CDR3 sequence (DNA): TGTGCCATCCAGGGGGGGGCTGGTGGCTACACCTTC.

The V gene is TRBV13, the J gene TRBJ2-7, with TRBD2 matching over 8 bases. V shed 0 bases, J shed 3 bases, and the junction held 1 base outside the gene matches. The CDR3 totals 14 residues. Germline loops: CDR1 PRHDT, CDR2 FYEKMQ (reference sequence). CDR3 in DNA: TGTGCCAGCAGCTTAGGTAGCGGGGACTACGAGCAGTACTTC. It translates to CASSLGSGDYEQYF.

CDR3 DNA sequence: TGTGCCAGCAGTGATCAAGCAGGGGAGAGGGAAAGCAATCAGCCCCAGCATTTT. Its protein product is CASSDQAGERESNQPQHF. V gene TRBV2 combines with J gene TRBJ1-5; perhaps TRBD1 as D (6 bases). Germline CDR1 SNHLY, CDR2 FYNNEI. The V and J ends lost 3 bases and 1 base respectively, with 19 bases between them. This CDR3 region has 18 residues.

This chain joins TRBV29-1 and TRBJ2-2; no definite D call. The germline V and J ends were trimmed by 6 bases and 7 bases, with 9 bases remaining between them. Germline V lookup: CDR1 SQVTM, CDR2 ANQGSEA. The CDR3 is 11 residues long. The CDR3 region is CSVTLSGELFF. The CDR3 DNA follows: TGCAGCGTAACCTTAAGCGGGGAGCTGTTTTTT.

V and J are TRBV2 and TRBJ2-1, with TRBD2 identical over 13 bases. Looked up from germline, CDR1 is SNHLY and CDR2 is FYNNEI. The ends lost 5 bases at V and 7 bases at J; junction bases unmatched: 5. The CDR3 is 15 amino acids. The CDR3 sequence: CASSLGLAGKNEQFF. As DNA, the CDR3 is TGTGCCAGCAGTTTGGGACTAGCGGGAAAAAATGAGCAGTTCTTC. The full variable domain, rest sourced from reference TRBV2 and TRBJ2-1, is EPEVTQTPSHQVTQMGQEVILRCVPISNHLYFYWYRQILGQKVEFLVSFYNNEISEKSEIFDDQFSVERPDGSNFTLKIRSTKLEDSAMYFCASSLGLAGKNEQFFGPGTRLTVL.

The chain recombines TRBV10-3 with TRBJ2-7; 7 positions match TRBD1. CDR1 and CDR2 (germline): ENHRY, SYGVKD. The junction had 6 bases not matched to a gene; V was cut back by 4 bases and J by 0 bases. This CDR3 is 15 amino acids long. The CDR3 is CAISGSTGNSYEQYF. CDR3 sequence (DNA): TGTGCCATCAGTGGTTCGACAGGGAACTCCTACGAGCAGTACTTC.

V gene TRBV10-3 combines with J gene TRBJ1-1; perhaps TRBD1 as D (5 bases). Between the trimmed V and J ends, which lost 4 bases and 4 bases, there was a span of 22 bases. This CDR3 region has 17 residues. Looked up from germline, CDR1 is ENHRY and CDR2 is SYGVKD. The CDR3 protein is CAISVESAGTRSTEAFF. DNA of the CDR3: TGTGCCATCAGTGTGGAGTCGGCAGGGACTAGGAGCACTGAAGCTTTCTTT.

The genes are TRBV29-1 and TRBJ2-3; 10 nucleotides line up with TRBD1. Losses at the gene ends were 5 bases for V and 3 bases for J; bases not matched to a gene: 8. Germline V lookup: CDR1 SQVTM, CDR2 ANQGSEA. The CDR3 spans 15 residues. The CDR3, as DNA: TGCAGCGTTTTTGGGGACAGGGGCCGAACAGATACGCAGTATTTT. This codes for CSVFGDRGRTDTQYF.

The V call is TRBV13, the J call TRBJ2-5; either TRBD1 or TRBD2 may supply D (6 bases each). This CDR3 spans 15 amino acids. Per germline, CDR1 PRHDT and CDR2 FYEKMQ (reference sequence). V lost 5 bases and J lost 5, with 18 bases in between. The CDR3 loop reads CASSPPSGAVETQYF. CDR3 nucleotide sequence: TGTGCCAGCAGCCCCCCCTCGGGGGCCGTGGAGACCCAGTACTTC.

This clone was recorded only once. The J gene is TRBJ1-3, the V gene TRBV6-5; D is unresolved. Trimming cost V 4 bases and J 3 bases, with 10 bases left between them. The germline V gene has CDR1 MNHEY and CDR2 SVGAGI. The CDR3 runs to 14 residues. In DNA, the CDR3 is TGTGCCAGCAGTTCCGGGCTCGGTGGAAACACCATATATTTT. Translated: CASSSGLGGNTIYF.

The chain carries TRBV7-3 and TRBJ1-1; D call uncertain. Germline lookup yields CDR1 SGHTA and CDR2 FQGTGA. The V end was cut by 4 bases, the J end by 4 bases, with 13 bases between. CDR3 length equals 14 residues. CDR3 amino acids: CASSSQGPFTEAFF. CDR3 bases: TGTGCCAGCAGCTCCCAAGGGCCGTTCACTGAAGCTTTCTTT.

CDR3 loop: CASSLYLGGSNQPQHF. DNA for the CDR3: TGTGCCAGCAGTTTATACCTCGGGGGGAGCAATCAGCCCCAGCATTTT. The chain is built from TRBV27 and TRBJ1-5; tentatively, D is TRBD1 (5 bases). This CDR3 contains 16 residues. The germline V and J ends were trimmed by 1 base and 1 base, with 11 bases remaining between them. CDR1 and CDR2 from the germline V gene are MNHEY and SMNVEV (reference sequence).

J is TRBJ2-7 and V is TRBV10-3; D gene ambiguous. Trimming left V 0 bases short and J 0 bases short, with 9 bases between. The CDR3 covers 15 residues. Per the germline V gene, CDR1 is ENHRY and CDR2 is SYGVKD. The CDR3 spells CAISESPASSYEQYF. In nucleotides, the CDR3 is TGTGCCATCAGTGAGTCCCCAGCTAGCTCCTACGAGCAGTACTTC.

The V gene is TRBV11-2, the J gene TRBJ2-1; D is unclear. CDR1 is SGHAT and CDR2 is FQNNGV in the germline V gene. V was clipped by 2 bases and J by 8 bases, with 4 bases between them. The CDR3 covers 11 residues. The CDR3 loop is CASSLYDEQFF. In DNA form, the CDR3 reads TGTGCCAGCAGCTTATACGATGAGCAGTTCTTC.

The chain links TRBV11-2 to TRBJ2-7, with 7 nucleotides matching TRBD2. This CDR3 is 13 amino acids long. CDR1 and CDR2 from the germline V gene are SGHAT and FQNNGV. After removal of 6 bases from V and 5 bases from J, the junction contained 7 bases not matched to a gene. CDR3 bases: TGTGCCAGCAGGGGACTACCTGCTCACGAGCAGTACTTC. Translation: CASRGLPAHEQYF. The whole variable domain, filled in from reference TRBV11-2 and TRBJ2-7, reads EAGVAQSPRYKIIEKRQSVAFWCNPISGHATLYWYQQILGQGPKLLIQFQNNGVVDDSQLPKDRFSAERLKGVDSTLKIQPAKLEDSAVYLCASRGLPAHEQYFGPGTRLTVT.

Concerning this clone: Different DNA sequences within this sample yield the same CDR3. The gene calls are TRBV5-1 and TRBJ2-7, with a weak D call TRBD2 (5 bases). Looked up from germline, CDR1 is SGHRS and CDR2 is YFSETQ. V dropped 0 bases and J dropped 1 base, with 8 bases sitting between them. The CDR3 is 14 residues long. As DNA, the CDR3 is TGCGCCAGCAGCTTGGAAGCGGCATCCTACGAGCAGTACTTC. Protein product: CASSLEAASYEQYF.